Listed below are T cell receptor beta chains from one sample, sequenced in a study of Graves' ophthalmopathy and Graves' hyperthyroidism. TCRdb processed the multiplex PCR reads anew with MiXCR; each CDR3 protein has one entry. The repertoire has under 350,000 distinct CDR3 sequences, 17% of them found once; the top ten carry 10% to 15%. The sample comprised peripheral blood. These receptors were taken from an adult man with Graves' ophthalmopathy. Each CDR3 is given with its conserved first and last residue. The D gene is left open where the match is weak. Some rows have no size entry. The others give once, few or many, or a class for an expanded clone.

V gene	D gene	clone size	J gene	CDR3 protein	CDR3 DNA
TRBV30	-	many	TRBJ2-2	CAWSRDTNTGELFF	TGTGCCTGGAGTAGGGACACGAACACCGGGGAGCTGTTTTTT
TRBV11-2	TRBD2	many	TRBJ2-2	CASSSGLAGTLDTGELFF	TGTGCCAGCAGCTCGGGACTAGCGGGGACCCTGGACACCGGGGAGCTGTTTTTT
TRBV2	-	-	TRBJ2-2	CASDGGSAAGELFF	TGTGCCAGCGACGGAGGGTCGGCGGCTGGGGAGCTGTTTTTT
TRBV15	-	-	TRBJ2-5	CATSRGDRETQYF	TGTGCCACCAGCAGAGGTGATAGGGAGACCCAGTACTTC
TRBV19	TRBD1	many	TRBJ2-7	CAQTGTGGPIYEQYF	TGTGCCCAAACCGGGACAGGGGGGCCGATCTACGAGCAGTACTTC
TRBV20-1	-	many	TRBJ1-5	CSARVRALPQHF	TGCAGTGCTAGAGTCCGGGCCTTGCCCCAGCATTTT
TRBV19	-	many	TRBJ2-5	CASSTPGKGQETQYF	TGTGCCAGTAGTACACCCGGGAAAGGTCAAGAGACCCAGTACTTC
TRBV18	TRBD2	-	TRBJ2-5	CASSSDGGLETQYF	TGTGCCAGCTCATCGGACGGGGGGTTGGAGACCCAGTACTTC
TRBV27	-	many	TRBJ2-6	CASSRDDSGANVLTF	TGTGCCAGCAGTAGGGACGACTCTGGGGCCAACGTCCTGACTTTC
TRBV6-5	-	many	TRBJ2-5	CASRSAGGVFETQYF	TGTGCCAGCAGATCGGCGGGTGGAGTTTTCGAGACCCAGTACTTC
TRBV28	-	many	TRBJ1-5	CASRPDWYSNQPQHF	TGTGCCAGCCGGCCGGACTGGTATAGCAATCAGCCCCAGCATTTT
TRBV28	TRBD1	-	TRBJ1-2	CASSLYRGDNYGYTF	TGTGCCAGCAGTTTGTACAGGGGAGATAACTATGGCTACACCTTC
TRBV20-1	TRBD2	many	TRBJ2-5	CSAPPGLADPETQYF	TGCAGTGCTCCCCCGGGACTAGCGGACCCGGAGACCCAGTACTTC
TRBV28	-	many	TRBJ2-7	CASRRQGRDGGEQYF	TGTGCCAGCAGACGGCAGGGTCGAGATGGCGGCGAGCAGTACTTC
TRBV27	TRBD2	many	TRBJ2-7	CASSSPKGLAGANEQYF	TGTGCCAGCAGTTCCCCAAAAGGACTAGCGGGGGCTAACGAGCAGTACTTC
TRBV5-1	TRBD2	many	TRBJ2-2	CASSVRERETGELFF	TGCGCCAGCAGCGTCAGGGAGCGGGAAACCGGGGAGCTGTTTTTT
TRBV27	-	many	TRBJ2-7	CASKTLTTSSYEQYF	TGTGCCAGCAAGACCTTAACTACCTCCTCCTACGAGCAGTACTTC
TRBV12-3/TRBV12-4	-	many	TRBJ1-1	CASRQGKNTEAFF	TGTGCCAGCAGGCAGGGTAAAAACACTGAAGCTTTCTTT
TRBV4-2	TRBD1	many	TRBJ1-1	CASSQDGTGGFSTEAFF	TGTGCCAGCAGCCAAGATGGGACAGGGGGCTTCTCCACTGAAGCTTTCTTT
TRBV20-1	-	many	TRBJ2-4	CSAEHHENIQYF	TGCAGTGCTGAGCACCATGAAAACATTCAGTACTTC
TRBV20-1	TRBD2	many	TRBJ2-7	CSARVDSGGALEQYF	TGCAGTGCTAGGGTGGATAGCGGGGGGGCGTTGGAGCAGTACTTC
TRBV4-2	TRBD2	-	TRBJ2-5	CASSQEGPGLALETQYF	TGTGCCAGCAGCCAAGAGGGGCCGGGACTAGCATTAGAGACCCAGTACTTC
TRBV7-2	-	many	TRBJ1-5	CASSLYPINQPQHF	TGTGCCAGCAGCTTATATCCGATCAATCAGCCCCAGCATTTT
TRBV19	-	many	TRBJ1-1	CAAGGPWEAFF	TGTGCCGCCGGAGGGCCTTGGGAAGCTTTCTTT
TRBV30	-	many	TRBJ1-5	CAWSVDSNQPQHF	TGTGCCTGGAGTGTTGACAGCAATCAGCCCCAGCATTTT
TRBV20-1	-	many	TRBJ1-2	CSAPKGSGGGYTF	TGCAGTGCGCCGAAGGGTAGCGGGGGTGGCTACACCTTC
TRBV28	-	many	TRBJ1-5	CASSFSGGGPQHF	TGTGCCAGCAGTTTTTCCGGGGGCGGACCCCAGCATTTT
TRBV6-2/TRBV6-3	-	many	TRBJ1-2	CASSPDNTNYGYTF	TGTGCCAGCAGCCCGGACAACACTAACTATGGCTACACCTTC
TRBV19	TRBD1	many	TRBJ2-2	CASSIDRGLTGELFF	TGTGCCAGTAGTATAGACAGGGGGCTTACCGGGGAGCTGTTTTTT
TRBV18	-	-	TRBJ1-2	CASSPGDNGYTF	TGTGCCAGCTCACCAGGGGATAATGGCTACACCTTC
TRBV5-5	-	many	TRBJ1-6	CASSLHSRGPLPPLHF	TGTGCCAGCAGCCTACACTCCAGGGGCCCTCTCCCACCCCTCCACTTT
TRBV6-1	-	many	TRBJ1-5	CASSTIGTPGEQPQHF	TGTGCCAGCAGTACAATCGGGACCCCCGGTGAGCAGCCCCAGCATTTT